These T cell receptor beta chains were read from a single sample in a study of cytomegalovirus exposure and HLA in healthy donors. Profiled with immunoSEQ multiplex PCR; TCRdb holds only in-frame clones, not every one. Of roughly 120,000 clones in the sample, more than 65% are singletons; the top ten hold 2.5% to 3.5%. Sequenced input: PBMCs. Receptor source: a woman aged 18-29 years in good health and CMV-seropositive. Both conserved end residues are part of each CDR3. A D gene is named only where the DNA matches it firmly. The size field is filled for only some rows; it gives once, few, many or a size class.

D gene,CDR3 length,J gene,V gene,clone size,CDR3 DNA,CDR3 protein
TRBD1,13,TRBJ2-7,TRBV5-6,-,TGTGCCAGCAGCTTATCAGGGGGCCGCGAGCAGTACTTC,CASSLSGGREQYF
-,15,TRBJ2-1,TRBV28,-,TGTGCCAGCAGTTTATGGTGGGGGGGCATCAATGAGCAGTTCTTC,CASSLWWGGINEQFF
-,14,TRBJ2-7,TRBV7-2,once,TGTGCCAGCAGCTTAGTCGCGCTAGAATACGAGCAGTACTTC,CASSLVALEYEQYF
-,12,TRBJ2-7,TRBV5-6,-,TGTGCCAGCAGCTCCGGACTTTACGAGCAGTACTTC,CASSSGLYEQYF
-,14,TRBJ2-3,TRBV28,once,TGTGCCAGCAGTTCTGGACAGAGCACAGATACGCAGTATTTT,CASSSGQSTDTQYF
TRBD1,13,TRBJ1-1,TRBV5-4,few,TGTGCCAGCAGCCCTGGGACAGGCCTTGGGGCTTTCTTT,CASSPGTGLGAFF
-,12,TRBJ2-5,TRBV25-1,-,TGTGCCAGCAGGGAGGGTTTGGAAACCCAGTACTTC,CASREGLETQYF
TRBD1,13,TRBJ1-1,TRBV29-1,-,TGCAGCGTTCGACAGGGCCGGGACACTGAAGCTTTCTTT,CSVRQGRDTEAFF
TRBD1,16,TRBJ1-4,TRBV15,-,TGTGCCACCAGCAGAGATTGGGGACAGGGTAATGAAAAACTGTTTTTT,CATSRDWGQGNEKLFF
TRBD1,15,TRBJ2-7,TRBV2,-,TGTGCCAGCAGCGAAAGGGACAGGGGGTCCTACGAGCAGTACTTC,CASSERDRGSYEQYF
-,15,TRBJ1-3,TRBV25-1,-,TGTGCCAGCAGTGAATCAGGCAGCTCTGGAAACACCATATATTTT,CASSESGSSGNTIYF
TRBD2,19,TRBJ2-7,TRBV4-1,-,TGCGCCAGCAGCCGAGACCCGGGACTAGCGGGGGGGAGCTCCTACGAGCAGTACTTC,CASSRDPGLAGGSSYEQYF
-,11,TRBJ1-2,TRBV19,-,TGTGCCAGTAGTGCCCAGTATGGCTACACCTTC,CASSAQYGYTF
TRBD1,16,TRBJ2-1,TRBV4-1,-,TGCGCCAGCAGCCAAACGCCCGGGACAGGACTTAATGAGCAGTTCTTC,CASSQTPGTGLNEQFF
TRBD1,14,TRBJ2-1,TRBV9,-,TGTGCCAGCCAGTCAGGGGGCTCCTACAATGAGCAGTTCTTC,CASQSGGSYNEQFF
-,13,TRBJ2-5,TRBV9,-,TGTGCCAGCAGCGGGCAGGGCCAAGAGACCCAGTACTTC,CASSGQGQETQYF
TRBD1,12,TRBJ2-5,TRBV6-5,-,TGTGCCACATCCACAGGGGGGGAGACCCAGTACTTC,CATSTGGETQYF
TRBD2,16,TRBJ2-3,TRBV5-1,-,TGCGCCAGCAGCTTTGCAGCGGGGGGGCCCACAGATACGCAGTATTTT,CASSFAAGGPTDTQYF
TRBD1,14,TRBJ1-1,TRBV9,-,TGTGCCAGCAGCGTAGAACCAGGGGGCACTGAAGCTTTCTTT,CASSVEPGGTEAFF
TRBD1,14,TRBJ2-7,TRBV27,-,TGTGCCAGCAGTTTAAGAAGACAGGGGGACGAGCAGTACTTC,CASSLRRQGDEQYF
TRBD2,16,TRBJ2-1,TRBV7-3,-,TGTGCCAGCAGCTTACCCGGACTAGAGGCCGATGGTGAGCAGTTCTTC,CASSLPGLEADGEQFF
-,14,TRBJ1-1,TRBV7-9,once,TGTGCCAGCAGCTTAGGGGGGCCTTGGACTGAAGCTTTCTTT,CASSLGGPWTEAFF
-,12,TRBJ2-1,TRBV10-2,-,TGCGCCAGCAGTGACTATTATGGGGAGCAGTTCTTC,CASSDYYGEQFF
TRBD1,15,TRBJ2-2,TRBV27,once,TGTGCCAGCAGTTCTCTGACAGGGTTAACCGGGGAGCTGTTTTTT,CASSSLTGLTGELFF
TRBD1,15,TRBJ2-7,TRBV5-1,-,TGCGCCAGCAGCTTTGTAACAGGGGACAAGTACGAGCAGTACTTC,CASSFVTGDKYEQYF
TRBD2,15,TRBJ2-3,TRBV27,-,TGTGCCAGCAGCGCCTCGGGGACTAGCGGAGATACGCAGTATTTT,CASSASGTSGDTQYF
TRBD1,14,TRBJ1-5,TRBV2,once,TGTGCCAGCAGAAAGGGACAGCAGGATCAGCCCCAGCATTTT,CASRKGQQDQPQHF
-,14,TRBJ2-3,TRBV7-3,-,TGTGCCAGCAGCTTAAGGGGGCTAGGAGATACGCAGTATTTT,CASSLRGLGDTQYF
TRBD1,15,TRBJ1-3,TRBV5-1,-,TGCGCCAGCAGCTTGGTACAGGGGGCTGGAAACACCATATATTTT,CASSLVQGAGNTIYF
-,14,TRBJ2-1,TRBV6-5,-,TGTGCCAGCAGTTGGAGGGCGGCCTACAATGAGCAGTTCTTC,CASSWRAAYNEQFF
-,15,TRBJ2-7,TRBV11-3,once,TGTGCCAGCAGCTTAGTTGGAGGGTCGGGCTACGAGCAGTACTTC,CASSLVGGSGYEQYF
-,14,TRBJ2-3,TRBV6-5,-,TGTGCCAGCAGTTCGACTCGCGGGACAGATACGCAGTATTTT,CASSSTRGTDTQYF
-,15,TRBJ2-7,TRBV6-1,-,TGTGCCAGCAGGGTCGCGGGGGCCAGCTCCTACGAGCAGTACTTC,CASRVAGASSYEQYF
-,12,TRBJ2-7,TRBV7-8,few,TGTGCCAGCAGCTTAGGGGCGAAGGAGCAGTACTTC,CASSLGAKEQYF
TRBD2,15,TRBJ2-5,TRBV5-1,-,TGCGCCAGCAGCTCCGGGACTAGCGGACAAGAGACCCAGTACTTC,CASSSGTSGQETQYF
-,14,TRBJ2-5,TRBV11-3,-,TGTGCCAGCAGCTCGGGGGTCCATGGAGAGACCCAGTACTTC,CASSSGVHGETQYF
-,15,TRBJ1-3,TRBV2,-,TGTGCCAGCAAACTCGGGGGGTTGGCTGGAAACACCATATATTTT,CASKLGGLAGNTIYF
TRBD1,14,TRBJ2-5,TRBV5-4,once,TGTGCCAGCAGACCCGGGACAGGGTCGGAGACCCAGTACTTC,CASRPGTGSETQYF
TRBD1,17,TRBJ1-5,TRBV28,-,TGTGCCAGCAGTCGGGACAGGGCCCCGTTGAGCAATCAGCCCCAGCATTTT,CASSRDRAPLSNQPQHF
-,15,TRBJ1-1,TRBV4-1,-,TGCGCCAGCAGCCAAGAAGGCCGGGTTTGGACTGAAGCTTTCTTT,CASSQEGRVWTEAFF
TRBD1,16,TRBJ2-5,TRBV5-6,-,TGTGCCAGCAGCTGGCAGGGGGCCCGGCCATGGGAGACCCAGTACTTC,CASSWQGARPWETQYF
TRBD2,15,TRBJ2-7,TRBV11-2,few,TGTGCCAGCAGCTTATTGGGTAGCGGGGGACACGAGCAGTACTTC,CASSLLGSGGHEQYF
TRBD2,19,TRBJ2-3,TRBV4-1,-,TGCGCCAGCAGCCGCGTATATACCGGGACTAGCGGACGGGTAGATACGCAGTATTTT,CASSRVYTGTSGRVDTQYF
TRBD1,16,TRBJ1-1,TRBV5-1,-,TGCGCCAGCAGAGCTGACAGGGGAATGCAGGACGCTGAAGCTTTCTTT,CASRADRGMQDAEAFF
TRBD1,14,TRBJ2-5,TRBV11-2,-,TGTGCCAGCAGCTCCGGGACAGGGGAGGAGACCCAGTACTTC,CASSSGTGEETQYF
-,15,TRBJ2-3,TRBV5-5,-,TGTGCCAGCGGGAGACGGTTTAGCGACACAGATACGCAGTATTTT,CASGRRFSDTDTQYF
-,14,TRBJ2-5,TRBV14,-,TGTGCCAGCAGCCAAGTTCTAGCCGGGGAGACCCAGTACTTC,CASSQVLAGETQYF
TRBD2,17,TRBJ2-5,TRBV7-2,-,TGTGCCAGCAGCTTCCTAGCTTCGGGGGGGCCGGGAGAGACCCAGTACTTC,CASSFLASGGPGETQYF
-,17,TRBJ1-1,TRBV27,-,TGTGCCAGCAGTCCACCACCCCGGGGGTATGGGAACACTGAAGCTTTCTTT,CASSPPPRGYGNTEAFF
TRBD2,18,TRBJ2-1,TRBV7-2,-,TGTGCCAGCAGCTACCTGGCGGGGGGGACCCACCCCTACAATGAGCAGTTCTTC,CASSYLAGGTHPYNEQFF
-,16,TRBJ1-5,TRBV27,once,TGTGCCAGCAGTTCACTGGGAGAGAATGGCAATCAGCCCCAGCATTTT,CASSSLGENGNQPQHF
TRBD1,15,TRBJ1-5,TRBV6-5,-,TGTGCCAGCAGCAGGGGACAGGATAGCAATCAGCCCCAGCATTTT,CASSRGQDSNQPQHF
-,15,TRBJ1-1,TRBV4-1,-,TGCGCCAGCAGCCAAGATGAGGGGGGGGACACTGAAGCTTTCTTT,CASSQDEGGDTEAFF